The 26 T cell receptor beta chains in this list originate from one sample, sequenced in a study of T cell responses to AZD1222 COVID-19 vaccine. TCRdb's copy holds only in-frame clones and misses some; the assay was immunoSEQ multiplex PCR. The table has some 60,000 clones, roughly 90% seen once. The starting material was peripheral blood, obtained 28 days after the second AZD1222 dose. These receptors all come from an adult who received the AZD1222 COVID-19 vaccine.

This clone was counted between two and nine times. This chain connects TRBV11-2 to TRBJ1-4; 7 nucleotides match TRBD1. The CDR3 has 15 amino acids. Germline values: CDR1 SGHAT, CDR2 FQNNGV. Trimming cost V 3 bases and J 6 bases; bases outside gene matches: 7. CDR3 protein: CASSLGDRPYEKLFF. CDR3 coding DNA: TGTGCCAGCAGCTTGGGGGACAGACCTTATGAAAAACTGTTTTTT.

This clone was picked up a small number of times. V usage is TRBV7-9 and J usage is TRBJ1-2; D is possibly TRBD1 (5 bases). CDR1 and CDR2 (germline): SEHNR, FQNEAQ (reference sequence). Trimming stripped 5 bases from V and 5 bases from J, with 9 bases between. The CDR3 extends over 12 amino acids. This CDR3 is CASSPRQYGYTF. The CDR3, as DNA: TGTGCCAGCAGCCCCCGACAGTATGGCTACACCTTC.

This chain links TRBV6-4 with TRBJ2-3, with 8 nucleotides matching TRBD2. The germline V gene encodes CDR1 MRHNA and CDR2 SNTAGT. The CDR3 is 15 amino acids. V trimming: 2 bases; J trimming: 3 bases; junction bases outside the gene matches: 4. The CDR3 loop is CASSDMGLGTDTQYF. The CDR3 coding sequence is TGTGCCAGCAGTGACATGGGACTAGGGACAGATACGCAGTATTTT.

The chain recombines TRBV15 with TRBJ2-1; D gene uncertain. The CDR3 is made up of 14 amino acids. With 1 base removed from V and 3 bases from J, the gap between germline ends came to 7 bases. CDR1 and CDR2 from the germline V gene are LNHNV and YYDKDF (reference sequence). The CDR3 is CATSRAPDYNEQFF. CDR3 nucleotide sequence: TGTGCCACCAGCAGAGCTCCTGACTACAATGAGCAGTTCTTC. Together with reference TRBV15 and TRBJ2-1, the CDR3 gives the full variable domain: DAMVIQNPRYQVTQFGKPVTLSCSQTLNHNVMYWYQQKSSQAPKLLFHYYDKDFNNEADTPDNFQSRRPNTSFCFLDIRSPGLGDTAMYLCATSRAPDYNEQFFGPGTRLTVL.

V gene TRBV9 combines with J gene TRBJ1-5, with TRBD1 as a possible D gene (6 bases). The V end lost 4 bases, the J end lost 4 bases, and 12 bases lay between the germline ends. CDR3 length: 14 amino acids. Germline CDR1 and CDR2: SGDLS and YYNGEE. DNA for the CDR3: TGTGCCAGCAGCCGGGGGCCAGGAAATCAGCCCCAGCATTTT. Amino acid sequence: CASSRGPGNQPQHF.

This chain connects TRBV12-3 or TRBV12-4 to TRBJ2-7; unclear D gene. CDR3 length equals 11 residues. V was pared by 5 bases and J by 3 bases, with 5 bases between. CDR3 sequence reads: CASSDFYEQYF. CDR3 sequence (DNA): TGTGCCAGCAGTGACTTCTACGAGCAGTACTTC.

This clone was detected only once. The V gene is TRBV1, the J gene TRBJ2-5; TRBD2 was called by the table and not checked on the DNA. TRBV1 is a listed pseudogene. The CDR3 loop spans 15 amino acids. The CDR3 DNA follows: TGCACCAGCAGCCCAGCCAGCGGGAGGGGTGAGACCCAGTACTTC. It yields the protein CTSSPASGRGETQYF.

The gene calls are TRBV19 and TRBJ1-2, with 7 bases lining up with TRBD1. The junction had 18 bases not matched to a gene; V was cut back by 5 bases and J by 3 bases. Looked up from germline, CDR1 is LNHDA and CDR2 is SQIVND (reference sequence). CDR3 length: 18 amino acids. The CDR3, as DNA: TGTGCCAGTAGTCGACACCGGGACAGCGGTGTAGGTTACTATGGCTACACCTTC. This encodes CASSRHRDSGVGYYGYTF.

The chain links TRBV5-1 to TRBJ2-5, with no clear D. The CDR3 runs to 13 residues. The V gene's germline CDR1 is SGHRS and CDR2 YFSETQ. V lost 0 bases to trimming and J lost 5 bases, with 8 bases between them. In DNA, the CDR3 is TGCGCCAGCAGCTTGGGTGGTTCGGAGACCCAGTACTTC. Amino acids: CASSLGGSETQYF.

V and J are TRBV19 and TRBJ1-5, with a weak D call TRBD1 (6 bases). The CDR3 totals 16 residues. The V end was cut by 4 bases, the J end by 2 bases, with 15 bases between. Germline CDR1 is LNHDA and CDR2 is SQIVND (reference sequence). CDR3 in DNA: TGTGCCAGTAGTACCTCCAGGGGAAAAGGCAATCAGCCCCAGCATTTT. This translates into CASSTSRGKGNQPQHF.

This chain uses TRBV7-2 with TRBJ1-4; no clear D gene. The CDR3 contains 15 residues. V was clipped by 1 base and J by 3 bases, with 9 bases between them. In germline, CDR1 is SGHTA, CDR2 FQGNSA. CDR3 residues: CASSLGGWANEKLFF. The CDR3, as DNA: TGTGCCAGCAGCTTAGGGGGTTGGGCTAATGAAAAACTGTTTTTT.

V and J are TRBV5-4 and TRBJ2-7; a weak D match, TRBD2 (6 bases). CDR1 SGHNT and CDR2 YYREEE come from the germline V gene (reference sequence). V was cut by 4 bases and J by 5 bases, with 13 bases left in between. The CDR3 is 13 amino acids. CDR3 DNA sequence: TGTGCCAGCAGCCCTTCAGGGAGGAACGAGCAGTACTTC. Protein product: CASSPSGRNEQYF. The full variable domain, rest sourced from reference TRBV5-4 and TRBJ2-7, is ETGVTQSPTHLIKTRGQQVTLRCSSQSGHNTVSWYQQALGQGPQFIFQYYREEENGRGNFPPRFSGLQFPNYSSELNVNALELDDSALYLCASSPSGRNEQYFGPGTRLTVT.

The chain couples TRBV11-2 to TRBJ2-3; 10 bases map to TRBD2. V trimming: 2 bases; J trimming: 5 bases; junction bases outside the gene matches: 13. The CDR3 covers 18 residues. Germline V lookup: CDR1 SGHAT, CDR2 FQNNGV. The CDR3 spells CASSLFRASGGIGDTQYF. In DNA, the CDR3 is TGTGCCAGCAGCTTATTCCGGGCTAGCGGGGGTATTGGAGATACGCAGTATTTT.

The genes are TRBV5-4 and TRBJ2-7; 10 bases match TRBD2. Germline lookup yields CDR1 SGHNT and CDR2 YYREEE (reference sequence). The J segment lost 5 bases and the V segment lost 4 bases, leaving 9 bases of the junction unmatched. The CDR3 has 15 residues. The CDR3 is CASSHRLAGEHEQYF. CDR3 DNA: TGTGCCAGCAGCCATCGACTAGCGGGTGAGCACGAGCAGTACTTC.

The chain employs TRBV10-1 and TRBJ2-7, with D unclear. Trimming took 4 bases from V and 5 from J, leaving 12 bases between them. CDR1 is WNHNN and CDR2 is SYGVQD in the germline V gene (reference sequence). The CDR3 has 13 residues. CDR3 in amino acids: CASSAMGSNEQYF. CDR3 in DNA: TGCGCCAGCAGTGCCATGGGTAGCAACGAGCAGTACTTC.

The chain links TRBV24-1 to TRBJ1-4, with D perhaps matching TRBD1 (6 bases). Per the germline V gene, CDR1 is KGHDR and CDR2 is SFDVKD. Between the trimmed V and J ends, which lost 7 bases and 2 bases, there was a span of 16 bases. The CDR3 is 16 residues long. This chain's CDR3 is CATSETGRRTNEKLFF. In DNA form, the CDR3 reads TGTGCCACCAGCGAAACAGGGAGGAGGACTAATGAAAAACTGTTTTTT.

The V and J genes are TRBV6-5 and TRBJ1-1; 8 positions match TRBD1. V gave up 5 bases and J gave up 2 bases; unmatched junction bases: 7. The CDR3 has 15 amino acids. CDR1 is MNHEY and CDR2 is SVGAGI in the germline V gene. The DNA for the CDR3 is TGTGCCAGCAGTCAAACCAGGGGGCGAAACACTGAAGCTTTCTTT. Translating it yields CASSQTRGRNTEAFF.

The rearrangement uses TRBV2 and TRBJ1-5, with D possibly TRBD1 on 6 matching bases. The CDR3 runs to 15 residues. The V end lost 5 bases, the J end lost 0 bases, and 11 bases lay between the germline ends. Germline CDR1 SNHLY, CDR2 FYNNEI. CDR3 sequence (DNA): TGTGCCAGCAGTCAGGACAGAAATAGCAATCAGCCCCAGCATTTT. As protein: CASSQDRNSNQPQHF.

CDR3: CASSIDGQGNQPQHF. In DNA form, the CDR3 reads TGTGCCAGTAGTATCGACGGACAGGGCAATCAGCCCCAGCATTTT. V usage is TRBV19 and J usage is TRBJ1-5, with 7 bases lining up with TRBD1. Trimming removed 3 bases from V and 2 bases from J; junction bases left unmatched: 4. The CDR3 consists of 15 residues. Per the germline V gene, CDR1 is LNHDA and CDR2 is SQIVND (reference sequence).

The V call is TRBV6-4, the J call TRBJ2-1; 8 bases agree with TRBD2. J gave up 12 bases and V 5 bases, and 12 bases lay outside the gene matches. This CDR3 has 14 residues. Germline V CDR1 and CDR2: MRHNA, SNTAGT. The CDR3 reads CASSTGIAGPRQFF. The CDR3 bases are TGTGCCAGCAGTACCGGGATAGCGGGACCCCGGCAGTTCTTC.

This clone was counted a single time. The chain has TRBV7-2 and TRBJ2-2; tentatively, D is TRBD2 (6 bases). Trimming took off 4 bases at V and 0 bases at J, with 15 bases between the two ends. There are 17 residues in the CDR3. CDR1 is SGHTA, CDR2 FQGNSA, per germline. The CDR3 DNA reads TGTGCCAGCAGCTCGACTAGGGCCAGGGCGAACACCGGGGAGCTGTTTTTT. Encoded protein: CASSSTRARANTGELFF.

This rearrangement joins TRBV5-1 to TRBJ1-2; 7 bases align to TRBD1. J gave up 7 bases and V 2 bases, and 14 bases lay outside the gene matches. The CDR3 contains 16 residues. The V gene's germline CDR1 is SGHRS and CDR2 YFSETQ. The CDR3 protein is CASSLNPGTVIGGYTF. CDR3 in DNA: TGCGCCAGCAGCTTAAATCCAGGGACAGTTATAGGTGGCTACACCTTC.

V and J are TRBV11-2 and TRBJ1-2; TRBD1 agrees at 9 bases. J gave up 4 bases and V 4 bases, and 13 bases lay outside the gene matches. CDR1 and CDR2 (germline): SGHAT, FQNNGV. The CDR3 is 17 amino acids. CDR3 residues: CASSSLKVGQGSYGYTF. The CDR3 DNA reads TGTGCCAGCAGCTCCCTGAAAGTGGGACAGGGTTCCTATGGCTACACCTTC.

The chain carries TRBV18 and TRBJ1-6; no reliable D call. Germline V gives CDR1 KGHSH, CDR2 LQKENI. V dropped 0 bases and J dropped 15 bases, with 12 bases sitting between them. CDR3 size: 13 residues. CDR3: CASSPPGDGLLHF. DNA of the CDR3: TGTGCCAGCTCACCACCGGGTGACGGCCTCCTCCACTTT.

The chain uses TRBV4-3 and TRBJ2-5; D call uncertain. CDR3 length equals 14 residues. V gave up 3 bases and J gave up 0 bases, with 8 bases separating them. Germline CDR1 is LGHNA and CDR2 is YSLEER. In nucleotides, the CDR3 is TGCGCCAGCAGCCACGGACGGAACCAAGAGACCCAGTACTTC. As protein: CASSHGRNQETQYF.

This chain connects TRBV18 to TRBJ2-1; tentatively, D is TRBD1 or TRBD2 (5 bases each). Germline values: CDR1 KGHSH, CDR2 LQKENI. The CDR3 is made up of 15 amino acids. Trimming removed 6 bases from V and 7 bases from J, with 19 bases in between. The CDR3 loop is CASSCAFGGQNEQFF. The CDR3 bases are TGTGCCAGCTCCTGCGCCTTTGGAGGACAAAATGAGCAGTTCTTC.